Listed below are T cell receptor beta chains from one sample, sequenced in a study of identical twins. TCRdb passed the 5' RACE reads through MiXCR, listing each CDR3 protein once. The table records hundreds of thousands of distinct CDR3 sequences, 8.6% of them present only once. These data also formed part of another study, on yellow fever vaccine responses in identical twins.

The sequencing sample was made of PBMCs. All receptors derive from a young woman in good health. The CDR3 runs from the conserved cysteine through the conserved F or W. D genes are given only for firm matches. Clone size is shown for a subset of rows, as once, few, many or a class of expanded clone.

J | size | D | V | DNA | CDR3
TRBJ2-3 | few | . | TRBV10-1 | TGCGCCAGCAGTGAGATTGGACGGAGCACAGATACGCAGTATTTT | CASSEIGRSTDTQYF
TRBJ1-2 | . | TRBD1 | TRBV15 | TGTGCCACCAGCCATCGGACGACAGGGGATGGCTACACCTTC | CATSHRTTGDGYTF
TRBJ2-3 | . | . | TRBV29-1 | TGCAGCGTTGAAAGTGGGGGAGGCACAGATACGCAGTATTTT | CSVESGGGTDTQYF
TRBJ1-6 | . | TRBD1 | TRBV2 | TGTGCCAGCAACCTACAGGGGAATGGTAACTCACCCCTCCACTTT | CASNLQGNGNSPLHF
TRBJ2-1 | few | TRBD2 | TRBV20-1 | TGCAGTGCTAGCCCGCTAGCGGGAGCTACTAAGATTTACAATGAGCAGTTCTTC | CSASPLAGATKIYNEQFF
TRBJ2-7 | . | . | TRBV29-1 | TGCAGCGTTGTTGTGCAGGGGGGCTACGAGCAGTACTTC | CSVVVQGGYEQYF
TRBJ1-1 | . | . | TRBV10-3 | TGTGCCATTCGCACCGTGGGGGAGAACACTGAAGCTTTCTTT | CAIRTVGENTEAFF
TRBJ2-1 | few | . | TRBV7-7 | TGTGCTAGCAGCTTATGGCTCGGTAATGAGCAGTTCTTC | CASSLWLGNEQFF
TRBJ2-2 | few | . | TRBV7-3 | TGTGCCAGCAGGGAAGGGTGGGCCTACACCGGGGAGCTGTTTTTT | CASREGWAYTGELFF
TRBJ2-2 | many | TRBD2 | TRBV4-1 | TGCGCCAGCAGCCATCAAACTAGCGGGTACACCGGGGAGCTGTTTTTT | CASSHQTSGYTGELFF
TRBJ2-5 | . | . | TRBV24-1 | TGTGCCACCAGTGACAGGGGATTTGGGGAGACCCAGTACTTC | CATSDRGFGETQYF
TRBJ2-5 | . | . | TRBV28 | TGTGCCAGCAACCCTTCTGGCCTAACCGGAGAGACCCAGTACTTC | CASNPSGLTGETQYF
TRBJ1-2 | few | . | TRBV5-1 | TGCGCCAGCAGCTTATCCCTTACTAACTATGGCTACACCTTC | CASSLSLTNYGYTF
TRBJ2-1 | . | . | TRBV12-3/TRBV12-4 | TGTGCCAGCAGTTTAGGGTCTTGGGACTATGAGCAGTTCTTC | CASSLGSWDYEQFF